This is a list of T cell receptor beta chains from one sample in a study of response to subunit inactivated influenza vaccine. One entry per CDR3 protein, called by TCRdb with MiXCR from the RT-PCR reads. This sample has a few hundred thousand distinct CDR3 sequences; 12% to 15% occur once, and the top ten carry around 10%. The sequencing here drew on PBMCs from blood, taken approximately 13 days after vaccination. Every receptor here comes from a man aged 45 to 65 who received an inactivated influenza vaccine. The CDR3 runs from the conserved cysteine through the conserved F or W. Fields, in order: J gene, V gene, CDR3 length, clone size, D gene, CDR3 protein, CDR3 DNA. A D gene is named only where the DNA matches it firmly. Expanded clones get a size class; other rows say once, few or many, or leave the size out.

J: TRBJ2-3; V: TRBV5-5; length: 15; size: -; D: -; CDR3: CASSPRQAGTDTQYF; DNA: TGTGCCAGCAGCCCCAGACAGGCCGGCACAGATACGCAGTATTTT
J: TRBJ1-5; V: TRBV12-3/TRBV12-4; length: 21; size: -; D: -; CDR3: CASSLLGFFGQILYSNQPQHF; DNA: TGTGCCAGCAGTTTATTAGGATTCTTCGGGCAGATCCTTTATAGCAATCAGCCCCAGCATTTT
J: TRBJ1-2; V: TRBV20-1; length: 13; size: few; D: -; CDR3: CSARAGTRRGYTF; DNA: TGCAGTGCTAGAGCCGGGACAAGACGGGGCTACACCTTC
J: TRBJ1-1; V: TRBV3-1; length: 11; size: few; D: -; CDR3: CASRGAGEAFF; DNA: TGTGCCAGCCGGGGGGCCGGTGAAGCTTTCTTT
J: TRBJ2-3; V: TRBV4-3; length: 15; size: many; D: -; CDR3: CASSQDGDRTDTQYF; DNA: TGCGCCAGCAGCCAAGATGGAGACCGCACAGATACGCAGTATTTT
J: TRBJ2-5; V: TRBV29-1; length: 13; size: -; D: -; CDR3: CSVPHSALETQYF; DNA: TGCAGCGTCCCCCACTCAGCGTTGGAGACCCAGTACTTC
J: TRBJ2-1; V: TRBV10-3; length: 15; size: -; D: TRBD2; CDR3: CATRGAGGSYNEQFF; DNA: TGTGCCACCAGGGGCGCGGGGGGATCCTACAATGAGCAGTTCTTC
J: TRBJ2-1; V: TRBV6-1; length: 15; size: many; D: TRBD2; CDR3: CASSVGLEVQNEQFF; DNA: TGTGCCAGCAGCGTAGGACTAGAAGTTCAGAATGAGCAGTTCTTC
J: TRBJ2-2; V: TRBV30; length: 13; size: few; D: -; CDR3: CAWSVTDTGELFF; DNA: TGTGCCTGGAGTGTAACAGACACCGGGGAGCTGTTTTTT
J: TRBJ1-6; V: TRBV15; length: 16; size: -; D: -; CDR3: CATSRERGSYNSPLHF; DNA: TGTGCCACCAGCAGAGAAAGGGGCTCCTATAATTCACCCCTCCACTTT
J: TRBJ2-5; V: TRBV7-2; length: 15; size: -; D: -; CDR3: CASSPLGHFQETQYF; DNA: TGTGCCAGCAGCCCCCTGGGGCATTTCCAAGAGACCCAGTACTTC
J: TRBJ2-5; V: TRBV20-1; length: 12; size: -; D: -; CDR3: CSLRRPLETQYF; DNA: TGCAGTCTCCGAAGGCCCCTGGAGACCCAGTACTTC